This T cell receptor (beta chain) was sequenced during a study of blood T cell repertoires in COVID-19. CDR3 length: 16 residues. CDR1 SGHRS and CDR2 YFSETQ come from the germline V gene. V trimming: 4 bases; J trimming: 6 bases; junction bases outside the gene matches: 13. Original handling: Amplified reference gene primers provided the basis for estimating nucleated cell counts. Only in-frame clones appear in the TCRdb table, and some are missing; sequencing was by immunoSEQ multiplex PCR. V and J calls and clone size are given by that table; D and trimming were obtained from the DNA. The table lists about 230,000 clones, roughly 83% of them singletons.

The chain carries TRBV5-1 and TRBJ1-2, with 9 bases lining up with TRBD1. The source is a woman in her seventies with active or convalescent COVID-19. The specimen was peripheral blood. The CDR3 coding sequence is TGCGCCAGCAGCGGGGGACAGGGCGCCTCCGGGGATGGCTACACCTTC. Translating it yields CASSGGQGASGDGYTF.